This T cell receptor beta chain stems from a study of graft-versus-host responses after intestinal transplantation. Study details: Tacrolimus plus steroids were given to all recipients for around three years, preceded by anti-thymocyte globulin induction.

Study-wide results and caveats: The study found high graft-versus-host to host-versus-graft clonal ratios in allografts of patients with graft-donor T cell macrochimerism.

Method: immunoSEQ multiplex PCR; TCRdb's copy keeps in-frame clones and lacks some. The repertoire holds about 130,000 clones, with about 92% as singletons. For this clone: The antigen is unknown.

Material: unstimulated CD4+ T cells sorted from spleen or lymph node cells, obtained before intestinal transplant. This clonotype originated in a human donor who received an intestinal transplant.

CDR3: CASSSGPGNTIYF. The CDR3 coding sequence is TGTGCCAGCAGTTCAGGTCCCGGAAACACCATATATTTT. The chain is built from TRBV6-1 and TRBJ1-3; no reliable D call. Germline V CDR1 and CDR2: MNHNS, SASEGT. The V and J ends lost 5 bases and 4 bases respectively, with 9 bases between them. The CDR3 length is 13 residues.